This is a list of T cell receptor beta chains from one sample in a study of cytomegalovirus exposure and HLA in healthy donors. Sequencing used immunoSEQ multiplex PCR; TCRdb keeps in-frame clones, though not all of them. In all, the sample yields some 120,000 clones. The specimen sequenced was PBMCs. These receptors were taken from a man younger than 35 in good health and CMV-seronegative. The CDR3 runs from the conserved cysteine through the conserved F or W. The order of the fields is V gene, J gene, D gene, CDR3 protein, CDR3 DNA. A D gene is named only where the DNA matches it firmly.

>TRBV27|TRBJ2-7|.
CASSLSQSYEQYF
TGTGCCAGCAGTTTATCCCAGTCCTACGAGCAGTACTTC
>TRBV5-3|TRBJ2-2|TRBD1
CARSLGGAGTGELFF
TGTGCCAGAAGTTTAGGGGGCGCGGGCACCGGGGAGCTGTTTTTT
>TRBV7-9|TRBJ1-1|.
CASSQGWTEAFF
TGTGCCAGCAGCCAGGGGTGGACTGAAGCTTTCTTT
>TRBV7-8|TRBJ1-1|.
CASSLTGTGTEAFF
TGTGCCAGCAGCTTAACGGGAACGGGCACTGAAGCTTTCTTT
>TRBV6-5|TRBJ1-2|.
CASSYTENANYGYTF
TGTGCCAGCAGTTACACGGAGAACGCAAACTATGGCTACACCTTC
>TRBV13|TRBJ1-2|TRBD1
CASSHSTGAGGYTF
TGTGCCAGCAGCCATTCGACAGGGGCAGGGGGCTACACCTTC
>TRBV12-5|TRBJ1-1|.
CASGFGGGTEAFF
TGTGCTAGTGGTTTCGGGGGGGGCACTGAAGCTTTCTTT
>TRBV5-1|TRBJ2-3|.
CASSLKLEAQYF
TGCGCCAGCAGCTTGAAGTTAGAGGCGCAGTATTTT
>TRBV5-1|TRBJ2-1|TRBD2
CASSFDSLAGGFNEQFF
TGCGCCAGCAGCTTCGACTCCTTAGCGGGCGGGTTTAATGAGCAGTTCTTC
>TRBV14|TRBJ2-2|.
CASSFRTDGVGGELFF
TGTGCCAGCAGCTTCCGGACAGATGGGGTTGGCGGGGAGCTGTTTTTT